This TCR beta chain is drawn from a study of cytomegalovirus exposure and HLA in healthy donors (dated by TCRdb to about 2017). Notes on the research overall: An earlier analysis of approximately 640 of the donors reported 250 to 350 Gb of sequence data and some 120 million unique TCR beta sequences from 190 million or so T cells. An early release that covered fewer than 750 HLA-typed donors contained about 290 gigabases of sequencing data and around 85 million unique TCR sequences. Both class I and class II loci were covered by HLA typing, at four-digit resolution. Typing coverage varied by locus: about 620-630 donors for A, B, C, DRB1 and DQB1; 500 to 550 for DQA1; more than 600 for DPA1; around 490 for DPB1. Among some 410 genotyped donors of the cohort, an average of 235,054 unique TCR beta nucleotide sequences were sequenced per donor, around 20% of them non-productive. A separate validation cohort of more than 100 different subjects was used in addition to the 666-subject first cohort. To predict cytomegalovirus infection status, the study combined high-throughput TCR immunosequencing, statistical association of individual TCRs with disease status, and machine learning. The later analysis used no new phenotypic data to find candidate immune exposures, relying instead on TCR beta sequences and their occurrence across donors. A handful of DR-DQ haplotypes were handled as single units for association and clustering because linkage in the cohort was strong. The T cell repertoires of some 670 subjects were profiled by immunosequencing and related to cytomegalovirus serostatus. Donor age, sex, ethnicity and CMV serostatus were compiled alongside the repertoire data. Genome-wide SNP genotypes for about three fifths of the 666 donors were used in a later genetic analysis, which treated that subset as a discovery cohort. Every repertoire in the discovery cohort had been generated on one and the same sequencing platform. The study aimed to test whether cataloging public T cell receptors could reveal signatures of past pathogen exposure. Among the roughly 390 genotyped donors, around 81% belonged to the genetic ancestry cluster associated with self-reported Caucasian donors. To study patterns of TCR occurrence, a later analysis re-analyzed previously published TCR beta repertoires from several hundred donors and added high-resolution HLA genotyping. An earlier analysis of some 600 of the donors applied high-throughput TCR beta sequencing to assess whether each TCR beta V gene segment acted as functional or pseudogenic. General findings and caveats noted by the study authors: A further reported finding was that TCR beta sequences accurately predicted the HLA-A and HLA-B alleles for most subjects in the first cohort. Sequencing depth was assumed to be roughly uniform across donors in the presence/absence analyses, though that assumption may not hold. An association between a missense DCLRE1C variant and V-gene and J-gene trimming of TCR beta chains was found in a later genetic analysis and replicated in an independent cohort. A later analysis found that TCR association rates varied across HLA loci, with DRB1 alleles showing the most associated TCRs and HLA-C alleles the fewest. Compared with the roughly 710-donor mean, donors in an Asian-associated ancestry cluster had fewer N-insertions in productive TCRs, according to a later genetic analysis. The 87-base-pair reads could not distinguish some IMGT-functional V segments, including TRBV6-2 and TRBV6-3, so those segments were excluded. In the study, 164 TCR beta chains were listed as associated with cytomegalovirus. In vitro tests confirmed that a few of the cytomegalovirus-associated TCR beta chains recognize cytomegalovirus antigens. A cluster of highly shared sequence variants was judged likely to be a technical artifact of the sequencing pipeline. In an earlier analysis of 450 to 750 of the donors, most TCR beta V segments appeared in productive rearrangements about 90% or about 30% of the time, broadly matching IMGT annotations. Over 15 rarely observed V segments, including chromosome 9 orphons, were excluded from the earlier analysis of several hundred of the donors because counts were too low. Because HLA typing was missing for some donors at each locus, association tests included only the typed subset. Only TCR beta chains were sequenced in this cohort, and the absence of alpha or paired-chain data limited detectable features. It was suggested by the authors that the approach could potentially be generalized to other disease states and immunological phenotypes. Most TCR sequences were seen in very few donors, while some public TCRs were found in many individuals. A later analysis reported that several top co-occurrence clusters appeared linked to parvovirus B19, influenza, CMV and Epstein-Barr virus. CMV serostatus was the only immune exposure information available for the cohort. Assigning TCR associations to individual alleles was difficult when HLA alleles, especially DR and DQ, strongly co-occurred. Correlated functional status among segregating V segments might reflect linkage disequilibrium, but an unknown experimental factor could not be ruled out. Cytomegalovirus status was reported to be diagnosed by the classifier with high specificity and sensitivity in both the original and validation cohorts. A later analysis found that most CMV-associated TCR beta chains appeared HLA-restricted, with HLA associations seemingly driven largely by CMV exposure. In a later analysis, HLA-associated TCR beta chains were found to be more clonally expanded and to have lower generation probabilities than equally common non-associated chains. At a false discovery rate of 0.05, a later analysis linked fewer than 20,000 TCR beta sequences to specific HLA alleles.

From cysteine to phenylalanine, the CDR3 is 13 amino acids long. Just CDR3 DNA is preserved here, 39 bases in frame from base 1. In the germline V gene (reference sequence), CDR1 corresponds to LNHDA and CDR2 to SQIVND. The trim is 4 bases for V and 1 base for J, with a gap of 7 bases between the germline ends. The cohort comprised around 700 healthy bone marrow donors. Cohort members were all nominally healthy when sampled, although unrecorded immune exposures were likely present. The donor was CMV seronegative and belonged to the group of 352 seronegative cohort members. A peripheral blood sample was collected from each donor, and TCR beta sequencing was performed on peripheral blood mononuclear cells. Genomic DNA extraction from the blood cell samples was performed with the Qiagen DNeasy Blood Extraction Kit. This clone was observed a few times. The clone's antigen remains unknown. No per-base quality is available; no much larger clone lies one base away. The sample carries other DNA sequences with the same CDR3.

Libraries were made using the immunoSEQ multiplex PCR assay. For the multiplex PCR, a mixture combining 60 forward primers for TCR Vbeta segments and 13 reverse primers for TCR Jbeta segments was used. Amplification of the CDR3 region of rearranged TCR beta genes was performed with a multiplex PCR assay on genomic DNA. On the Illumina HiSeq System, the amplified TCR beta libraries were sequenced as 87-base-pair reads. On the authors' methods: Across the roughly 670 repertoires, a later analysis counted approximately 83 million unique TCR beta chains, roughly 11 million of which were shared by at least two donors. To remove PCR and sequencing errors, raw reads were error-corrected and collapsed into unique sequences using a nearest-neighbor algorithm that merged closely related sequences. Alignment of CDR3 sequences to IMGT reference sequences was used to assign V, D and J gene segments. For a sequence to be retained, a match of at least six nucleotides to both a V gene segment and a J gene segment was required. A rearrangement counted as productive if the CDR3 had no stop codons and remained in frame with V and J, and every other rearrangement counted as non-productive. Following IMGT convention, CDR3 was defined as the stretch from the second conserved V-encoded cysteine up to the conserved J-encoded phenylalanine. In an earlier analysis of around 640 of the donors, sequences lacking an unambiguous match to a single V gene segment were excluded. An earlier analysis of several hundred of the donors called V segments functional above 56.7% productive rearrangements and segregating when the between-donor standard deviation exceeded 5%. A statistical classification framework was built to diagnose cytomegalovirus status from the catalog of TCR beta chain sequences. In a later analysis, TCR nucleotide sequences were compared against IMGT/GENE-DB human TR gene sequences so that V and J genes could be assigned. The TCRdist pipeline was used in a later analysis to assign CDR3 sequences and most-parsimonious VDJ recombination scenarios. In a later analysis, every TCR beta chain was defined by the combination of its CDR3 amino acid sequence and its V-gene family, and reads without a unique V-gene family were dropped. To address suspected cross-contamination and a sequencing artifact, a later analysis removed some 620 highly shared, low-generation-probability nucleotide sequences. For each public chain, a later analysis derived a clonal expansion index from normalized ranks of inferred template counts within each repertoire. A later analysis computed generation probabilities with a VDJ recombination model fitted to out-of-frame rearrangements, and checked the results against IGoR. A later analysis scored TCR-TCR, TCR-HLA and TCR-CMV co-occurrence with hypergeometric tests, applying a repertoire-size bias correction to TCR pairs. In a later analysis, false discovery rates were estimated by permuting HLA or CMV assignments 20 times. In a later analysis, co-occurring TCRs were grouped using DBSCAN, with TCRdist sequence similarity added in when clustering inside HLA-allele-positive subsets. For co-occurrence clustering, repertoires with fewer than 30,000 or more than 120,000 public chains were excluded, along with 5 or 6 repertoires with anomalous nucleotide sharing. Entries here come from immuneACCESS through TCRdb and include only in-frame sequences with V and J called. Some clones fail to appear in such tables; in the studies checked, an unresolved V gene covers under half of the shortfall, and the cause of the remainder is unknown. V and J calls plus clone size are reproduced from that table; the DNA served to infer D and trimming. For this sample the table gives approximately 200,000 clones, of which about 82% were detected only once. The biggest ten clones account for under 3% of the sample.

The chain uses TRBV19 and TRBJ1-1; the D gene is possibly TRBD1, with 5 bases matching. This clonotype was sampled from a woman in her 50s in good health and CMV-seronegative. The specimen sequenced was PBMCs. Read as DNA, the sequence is TGTGCCAGTAGTACGCAGGGGAACACTGAAGCTTTCTTT. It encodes CASSTQGNTEAFF.